What follows are 6 T cell receptor beta chains derived from one specimen sequenced in a study of cytomegalovirus exposure and HLA in healthy donors. Primers: 60 Vbeta forward and 13 Jbeta reverse. Generated by immunoSEQ multiplex PCR, the TCRdb table keeps only in-frame clones and is missing some. The table records some 170,000 clones, approximately 81% of them present only once. Material for sequencing was PBMCs. The receptors originated from a woman aged 30 to 39 in good health and CMV-seronegative.

V gene TRBV27 combines with J gene TRBJ2-3; maybe TRBD1 (6 bases). The V end was cut by 6 bases, the J end by 1 base, with 35 bases between. Germline CDR1 and CDR2: MNHEY and SMNVEV (reference sequence). The CDR3 runs 22 residues. The CDR3: CASRLRGTGTFEVGKRTDTQYF. In DNA, the CDR3 is TGTGCCAGCAGATTAAGGGGGACGGGGACATTCGAGGTAGGAAAACGCACAGATACGCAGTATTTT.

This chain connects TRBV7-9 to TRBJ2-5; maybe TRBD1 (6 bases). Deletions cut 2 bases from V and 1 base from J, with 14 bases between. The CDR3 contains 16 residues. Germline values: CDR1 SEHNR, CDR2 FQNEAQ (reference sequence). As DNA, the CDR3 is TGTGCCAGCAGCTTAAATTTAGGGGGAATCCAAGAGACCCAGTACTTC. Its protein product is CASSLNLGGIQETQYF.

This clone has only one observation. The chain employs TRBV28 and TRBJ2-1, with TRBD2 matching 13 bases. After removal of 3 bases from V and 7 bases from J, the junction contained 9 bases not matched to a gene. The germline CDR1 and CDR2 sequences are MDHEN and SYDVKM. The CDR3 length is 17 residues. The CDR3 spells CASSFSPRTSGGNEQFF. The CDR3 DNA reads TGTGCCAGCAGTTTCAGTCCTAGGACTAGCGGGGGAAATGAGCAGTTCTTC.

V and J are TRBV6-5 and TRBJ2-7; TRBD1 aligns across 9 bases. Trimming removed 5 bases from V and 5 bases from J; junction bases left unmatched: 10. CDR3 size: 15 residues. The germline V gene encodes CDR1 MNHEY and CDR2 SVGAGI. CDR3 DNA sequence: TGTGCCAGCAGTCGCCCCGGGACAGGGTCCCACGAGCAGTACTTC. The encoded protein is CASSRPGTGSHEQYF.

The chain joins TRBV7-9 to TRBJ2-3, with 8 bases fitting TRBD2. The junction had 19 bases not matched to a gene; V was cut back by 5 bases and J by 3 bases. CDR3 length: 19 residues. Germline assignment: CDR1 SEHNR and CDR2 FQNEAQ (reference sequence). CDR3 residues: CASSPGGGGGAVYTDTQYF. The CDR3 DNA sequence: TGTGCCAGCAGCCCCGGGGGGGGCGGGGGTGCCGTGTATACAGATACGCAGTATTTT.

The V and J genes are TRBV19 and TRBJ2-3; D perhaps matches TRBD2 (5 bases). V gave up 6 bases and J gave up 1 base, with 14 bases separating them. CDR1 and CDR2 (germline): LNHDA, SQIVND (reference sequence). The CDR3 covers 15 residues. The DNA for the CDR3 is TGTGCCAGTAGAAAACTAGATTCACGCACAGATACGCAGTATTTT. It specifies CASRKLDSRTDTQYF.